The 27 T cell receptor beta chains below were found in one sample sequenced in a study of low-dose radiotherapy and immunotherapy resistance in tumors. Time point indicated: before trial treatment. Covering alpha and beta chains, TRAV- and TRBV-specific primers were used for the first-strand cDNA. A constant-region primer paired with the V-primer adapter amplified TCRs over about 19 PCR cycles. TCRdb fed the reads into MiXCR, producing one record per CDR3 protein. The table shows fewer than 95,000 distinct CDR3 sequences, with 9% to 9.5% occurring only once. The specimen was PBMCs, collected before treatment. These receptors were obtained from a male donor with prostate cancer.

As regards this clonotype: A far larger clone lies a single base away; this is likely a read error. The J gene is TRBJ1-5, the V gene TRBV6-8; unclear D gene. Germline CDR1 is MNHGY and CDR2 is SAAAGT. CDR3 length equals 13 residues. V was clipped by 5 bases and J by 5 bases, with 10 bases between them. The CDR3 sequence is CASSKNWDQPQHF. CDR3 nucleotide sequence: TGTGCCAGCAGTAAGAATTGGGATCAGCCCCAGCATTTT.

This clonotype occurred many times. The chain carries TRBV7-3 and TRBJ2-6; D might be TRBD1 (6 bases). Per the germline V gene, CDR1 is SGHTA and CDR2 is FQGTGA. The CDR3 is 15 residues long. Trimming removed 5 bases at V and 2 bases at J, with 10 bases between. CDR3 sequence reads: CASSSNRAGANVLTF. CDR3 nucleotide sequence: TGTGCCAGCAGCAGCAACAGGGCTGGGGCCAACGTCCTGACTTTC.

This clonotype was found many times. V and J are TRBV9 and TRBJ1-1; a weak D match, TRBD1 (6 bases). V gave up 3 bases and J gave up 4 bases, with 10 bases separating them. CDR3 length equals 13 residues. CDR1 and CDR2 from the germline V gene are SGDLS and YYNGEE. CDR3 bases: TGTGCCAGCAGCGAGGGGGGAAGCACTGAAGCTTTCTTT. Its translation is CASSEGGSTEAFF.

This clonotype was detected only a few times. A read error is likely here: a far larger clone is one base away. The chain joins TRBV28 to TRBJ2-3, with D perhaps TRBD1 (6 bases). The CDR3 is made up of 17 amino acids. In germline, CDR1 is MDHEN, CDR2 SYDVKM. Between the trimmed V and J ends, which lost 11 bases and 3 bases, there was a span of 27 bases. CDR3 in amino acids: CASSDPDSGGSTDTQYF. The CDR3 DNA follows: TGTGCCTCCAGTGACCCTGACAGTGGGGGCTCTACAGATACGCAGTATTTT.

There are a few counts of this clonotype. The chain is built from TRBV7-3 and TRBJ2-2, with 7 nucleotides matching TRBD1. Per germline, CDR1 SGHTA and CDR2 FQGTGA. This CDR3 has 14 amino acids. V gave up 8 bases and J gave up 4 bases; unmatched junction bases: 7. DNA for the CDR3: TGTGCCAGCGGTGTGACAGGGTCCACCGGGGAGCTGTTTTTT. Translation: CASGVTGSTGELFF.

This clonotype was counted at least ten times. The V and J genes are TRBV7-9 and TRBJ2-1, with TRBD2 matching over 11 bases. The trim removed 5 bases at V and 6 bases at J, leaving 6 bases unmatched. Germline CDR1 reads SEHNR; CDR2 reads FQNEAQ (reference sequence). The CDR3 length is 15 residues. CDR3 in DNA: TGTGCCAGCAGCATCACTAGCGGGAGTGGCAATGAGCAGTTCTTC. Translated, it gives CASSITSGSGNEQFF.

The table lists this clonotype with many counts. V is TRBV6-5 and J is TRBJ2-7; D is uncertain. The CDR3 has 10 amino acids. Germline V lookup: CDR1 MNHEY, CDR2 SVGAGI. Trimming pared 6 bases from V and 5 bases from J, leaving 5 bases between. CDR3 sequence (DNA): TGTGCCAGCAGCCAGCACGAGCAGTACTTC. It yields the protein CASSQHEQYF.

The chain combines TRBV7-9 with TRBJ1-5, with D perhaps TRBD1 (6 bases). V shed 7 bases and J shed 6 bases, with 16 bases lying between them. This CDR3 is built from 14 residues. The germline V gene has CDR1 SEHNR and CDR2 FQNEAQ (reference sequence). This chain's CDR3 is CASTTTGFSQPQHF. As DNA, the CDR3 is TGTGCCAGCACCACAACAGGGTTCAGTCAGCCCCAGCATTTT.

This clonotype was seen many times. This chain links TRBV15 with TRBJ2-2; either TRBD1 or TRBD2 may supply D (5 bases each). The V gene's germline CDR1 is LNHNV and CDR2 YYDKDF (reference sequence). Trimming pared 0 bases from V and 5 bases from J, leaving 10 bases between. The CDR3 consists of 15 residues. The CDR3 spells CATSREGVSTGELFF. CDR3 in DNA: TGTGCCACCAGCAGAGAGGGGGTCTCGACCGGGGAGCTGTTTTTT.

In this sample, this clonotype turned up many times. The gene calls are TRBV5-4 and TRBJ2-5, with 13 bases that match TRBD2. This CDR3 region has 18 residues. CDR1 is SGHNT, CDR2 YYREEE, per germline (reference sequence). The junction had 12 bases not matched to a gene; V was cut back by 3 bases and J by 4 bases. As DNA, the CDR3 is TGTGCCAGCAGCTCGGGACTAGCGGGGAGAGCAGTTCGAGAGACCCAGTACTTC. Protein sequence: CASSSGLAGRAVRETQYF. The variable domain in full, with the rest retrieved from reference TRBV5-4 and TRBJ2-5, is ETGVTQSPTHLIKTRGQQVTLRCSSQSGHNTVSWYQQALGQGPQFIFQYYREEENGRGNFPPRFSGLQFPNYSSELNVNALELDDSALYLCASSSGLAGRAVRETQYFGPGTRLLVL.

In its sample, this clonotype was seen many times. V is TRBV29-1 and J is TRBJ1-1; D perhaps matches TRBD1 (5 bases). V lost 6 bases and J 6 bases, leaving 23 bases between the germline ends. This CDR3 is built from 15 residues. In germline, CDR1 is SQVTM, CDR2 ANQGSEA. CDR3 region: CSVPSIGGNMAEAFF. DNA for the CDR3: TGCAGCGTCCCCAGTATCGGGGGTAATATGGCTGAAGCTTTCTTT.

The sample holds many counts of this clonotype. The DNA of the CDR3 is TGTGCCATCAGGGATGGACAGAACACTGAAGCTTTCTTT. Protein product: CAIRDGQNTEAFF. The rearrangement uses TRBV10-3 and TRBJ1-1; TRBD1 might be the D (5 bases). The V and J ends lost 6 bases and 1 base respectively, with 9 bases between them. Germline values: CDR1 ENHRY, CDR2 SYGVKD. The CDR3 is made up of 13 amino acids.

This clonotype occurred many times. The V gene is TRBV19, the J gene TRBJ2-1; 7 bases fit TRBD1. CDR1 and CDR2 from the germline V gene are LNHDA and SQIVND (reference sequence). The CDR3 is 13 residues long. J lost 3 bases, V lost 7 bases, and 3 bases had no gene match. The CDR3 DNA follows: TGTGCCAGTAACGCAGGGGGCTACAATGAGCAGTTCTTC. Translated, it gives CASNAGGYNEQFF.

This clonotype was recorded at least ten times. The chain uses TRBV3-1 and TRBJ2-7; possible D gene TRBD2, 6 bases. CDR1 and CDR2 from the germline V gene are LGHDT and YNNKEL (reference sequence). Trimming stripped 3 bases from V and 7 bases from J, with 13 bases between. This CDR3 contains 13 residues. CDR3 in DNA: TGTGCCAGCAGCCAGGGGACTCGGGGGGAGCAGTACTTC. Residues: CASSQGTRGEQYF.

In regard to this clonotype: One base separates it from a far larger clone, so it is likely a read error. CDR3 nucleotides: TGTGCCAGCAGCTCAAACGCGGACACGGCATCCTACGAGCAGTTCTTC. It codes for CASSSNADTASYEQFF. The chain has TRBV5-4 and TRBJ2-1; D perhaps matches TRBD1 (5 bases). The CDR3 has 16 amino acids. V lost 3 bases and J lost 10, with 23 bases in between. Germline V CDR1 and CDR2: SGHNT, YYREEE (reference sequence).

This clonotype appeared many times. The gene calls are TRBV28 and TRBJ2-2; the match to TRBD1 covers 9 bases. CDR1 is MDHEN and CDR2 is SYDVKM in the germline V gene. The CDR3 runs to 15 residues. The trim removed 5 bases at V and 5 bases at J, leaving 6 bases unmatched. The CDR3: CASSAGQGSTGELFF. Here the CDR3 DNA reads TGTGCCAGCAGTGCCGGACAGGGGTCGACCGGGGAGCTGTTTTTT.

This clonotype occurred many times. This chain uses TRBV29-1 with TRBJ2-1, with D possibly matching TRBD1 (5 bases). The CDR3 covers 11 residues. Germline-derived CDR1 and CDR2 are SQVTM and ANQGSEA. Trimming left V 7 bases short and J 8 bases short, with 12 bases between. The CDR3 coding sequence is TGCAGCGCCGCCAGGGCCTATGAGCAGTTCTTC. It encodes CSAARAYEQFF.

At least ten counts were recorded for this clonotype. V gene TRBV28 combines with J gene TRBJ2-4, with unresolved D. V was trimmed by 1 base and J by 5 bases, leaving 3 bases between them. Germline lookup yields CDR1 MDHEN and CDR2 SYDVKM. The CDR3 sequence is 12 residues long. Here the CDR3 reads CASSLSQNIQYF. The CDR3 bases are TGTGCCAGCAGTTTATCACAAAACATTCAGTACTTC.

Comments on this clonotype: With only one base between it and a far larger clone, this is likely a read error. The V call is TRBV5-3, the J call TRBJ2-1, with 9 bases that match TRBD2. TRBV5-3 is an ORF, with its function uncertain. The CDR3 spans 15 residues. After removal of 8 bases from V and 10 bases from J, the junction contained 16 bases not matched to a gene. CDR3 residues: CASSIKTSGSYEQFF. The CDR3 bases are TGTGCCAGCAGTATAAAGACTAGCGGTTCCTACGAGCAGTTCTTC.

This clonotype appeared many times. The genes are TRBV9 and TRBJ1-2; possibly TRBD1 for D (5 bases). The CDR3 is 14 amino acids. Germline values: CDR1 SGDLS, CDR2 YYNGEE. V was trimmed by 6 bases and J by 6 bases, leaving 18 bases between them. CDR3 protein: CASTRFGTVNGYTF. The CDR3 DNA reads TGTGCCAGCACCAGATTCGGGACGGTTAATGGCTACACCTTC.

This clonotype was observed many times. CDR3 in DNA: TGTGCCAGCAGCGGAAAGACAGGGGGGCTCGGAGAGACCCAGTACTTC. It encodes CASSGKTGGLGETQYF. The V call is TRBV7-2, the J call TRBJ2-5; 9 nucleotides agree with TRBD1. Germline V gene lookup returns CDR1 SGHTA and CDR2 FQGNSA. This CDR3 region has 16 residues. Unmatched junction bases numbered 11, after V lost 5 bases and J lost 4 bases.

This clonotype was recorded at least ten times. This sequence joins TRBV7-2 and TRBJ2-6; D might be TRBD2 (6 bases). V lost 1 base and J 2 bases, leaving 9 bases between the germline ends. The CDR3 contains 16 residues. Germline V gives CDR1 SGHTA, CDR2 FQGNSA. CDR3 DNA sequence: TGTGCCAGCAGCTTAGTGGGAGGTACTGGGGCCAACGTCCTGACTTTC. It is translated as CASSLVGGTGANVLTF. The full variable domain, in which reference TRBV7-2 and TRBJ2-6 provide the parts outside the CDR3, is GAGVSQSPSNKVTEKGKDVELRCDPISGHTALYWYRQSLGQGLEFLIYFQGNSAPDKSGLPSDRFSAERTGGSVSTLTIQRTQQEDSAVYLCASSLVGGTGANVLTFGAGSRLTVL.

Comment on this clonotype: A far larger clone differs by one base, so this is likely a read error. The chain joins TRBV9 to TRBJ2-7; perhaps TRBD1 as D (6 bases). Trimming took 3 bases from V and 7 from J, leaving 17 bases between them. The CDR3 runs 14 residues. From germline, CDR1 is SGDLS and CDR2 YYNGEE. In nucleotides, the CDR3 is TGTGCCAGCAGCGCTGGCAGGGGCGGCAATGAGCAGTACTTC. Its protein is CASSAGRGGNEQYF.

Many counts were recorded for this clonotype. The chain carries TRBV9 and TRBJ2-3; TRBD2 matches at 9 bases. J gave up 6 bases and V 7 bases, and 12 bases lay outside the gene matches. This CDR3 has 15 amino acids. CDR1 SGDLS and CDR2 YYNGEE come from the germline V gene. CDR3 DNA sequence: TGTGCCAGCGGTGAGGCGGGAGGGCCGGTGGATACGCAGTATTTT. Translation gives CASGEAGGPVDTQYF. The full variable domain, with the rest looked up from reference TRBV9 and TRBJ2-3, is DSGVTQTPKHLITATGQRVTLRCSPRSGDLSVYWYQQSLDQGLQFLIQYYNGEERAKGNILERFSAQQFPDLHSELNLSSLELGDSALYFCASGEAGGPVDTQYFGPGTRLTVL.

This clonotype was seen at least ten times. The gene calls are TRBV7-2 and TRBJ1-5; D not resolved. The CDR3 is 12 amino acids. Germline CDR1 SGHTA, CDR2 FQGNSA. Trimming shortened V by 4 bases and J by 9 bases, and 10 bases separated the two germline ends. The CDR3 sequence is CASSSWGGPQHF. The CDR3 DNA reads as TGTGCCAGCAGCTCTTGGGGTGGGCCCCAGCATTTT.

This clonotype was recorded many times. The rearrangement links TRBV7-2 to TRBJ1-5, with D perhaps TRBD1 (6 bases). The length of the CDR3 is 14 residues. Trimming stripped 2 bases from V and 7 bases from J, with 12 bases between. Germline-derived CDR1 and CDR2 are SGHTA and FQGNSA. CDR3 in DNA: TGTGCCAGCAGCTTATCAGGGGCAGGACAGCCCCAGCATTTT. Its protein is CASSLSGAGQPQHF.

This clonotype showed up many times. The CDR3 region has the DNA TGTGCCAGCAGTCGGACAGGGTTCACTGAAGCTTTCTTT. Encoded protein: CASSRTGFTEAFF. V is TRBV6-6 and J is TRBJ1-1; 8 nucleotides align to TRBD1. V was pared by 5 bases and J by 4 bases, with 3 bases of the junction left unmatched. CDR1 MNHNY and CDR2 SVGAGI come from the germline V gene (reference sequence). The length of the CDR3 is 13 residues.